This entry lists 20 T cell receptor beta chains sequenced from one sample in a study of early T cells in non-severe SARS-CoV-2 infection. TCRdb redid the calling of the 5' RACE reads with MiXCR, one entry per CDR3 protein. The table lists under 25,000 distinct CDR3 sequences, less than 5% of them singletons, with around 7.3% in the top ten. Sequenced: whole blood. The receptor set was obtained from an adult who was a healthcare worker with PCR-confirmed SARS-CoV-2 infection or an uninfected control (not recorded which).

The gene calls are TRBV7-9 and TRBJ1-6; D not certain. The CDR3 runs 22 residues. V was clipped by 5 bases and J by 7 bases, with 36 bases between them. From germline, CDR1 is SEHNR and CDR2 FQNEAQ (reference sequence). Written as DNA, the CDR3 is TGTGCCAGCAGCCCGAGCTCCACCCGTTGGGGTCAGCCAATAATCGCCAATTCACCCCTCCACTTT. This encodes CASSPSSTRWGQPIIANSPLHF.

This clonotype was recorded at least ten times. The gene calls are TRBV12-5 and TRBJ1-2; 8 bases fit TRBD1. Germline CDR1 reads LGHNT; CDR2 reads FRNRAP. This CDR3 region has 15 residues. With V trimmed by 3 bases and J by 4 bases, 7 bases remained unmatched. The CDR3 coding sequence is TGTGCTAGTGGTTTCTGGGACAGGTCTTTCTATGGCTACACCTTC. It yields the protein CASGFWDRSFYGYTF.

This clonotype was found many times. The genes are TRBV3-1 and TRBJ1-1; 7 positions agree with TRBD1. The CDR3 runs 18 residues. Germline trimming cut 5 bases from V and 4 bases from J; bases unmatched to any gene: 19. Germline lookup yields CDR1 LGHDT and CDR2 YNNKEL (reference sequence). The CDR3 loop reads CASSLRPFTTGDATEAFF. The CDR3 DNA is TGTGCCAGCAGCTTACGACCATTCACAACAGGGGACGCCACTGAAGCTTTCTTT. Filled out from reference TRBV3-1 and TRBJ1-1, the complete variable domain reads DTAVSQTPKYLVTQMGNDKSIKCEQNLGHDTMYWYKQDSKKFLKIMFSYNNKELIINETVPNRFSPKSPDKAHLNLHINSLELGDSAVYFCASSLRPFTTGDATEAFFGQGTRLTVV.

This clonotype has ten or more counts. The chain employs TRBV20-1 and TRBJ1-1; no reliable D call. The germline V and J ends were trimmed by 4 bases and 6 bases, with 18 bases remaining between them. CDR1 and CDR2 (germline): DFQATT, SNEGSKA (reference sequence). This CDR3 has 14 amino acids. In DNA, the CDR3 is TGCAGTGCTACCCCCCCGGGAGGGTGGGCTGAAGCTTTCTTT. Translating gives CSATPPGGWAEAFF.

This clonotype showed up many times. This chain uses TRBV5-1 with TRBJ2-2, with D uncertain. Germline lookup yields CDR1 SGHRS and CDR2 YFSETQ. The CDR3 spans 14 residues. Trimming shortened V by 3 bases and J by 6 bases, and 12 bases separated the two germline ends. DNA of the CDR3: TGCGCCAGCAGCTCCCCTCCTACAGCCGGGGAGCTGTTTTTT. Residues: CASSSPPTAGELFF.

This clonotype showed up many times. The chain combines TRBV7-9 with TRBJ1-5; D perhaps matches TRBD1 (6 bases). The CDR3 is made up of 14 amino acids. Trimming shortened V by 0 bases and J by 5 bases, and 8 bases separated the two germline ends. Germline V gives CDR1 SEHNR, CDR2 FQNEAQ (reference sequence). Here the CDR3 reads CASSLATGYQPQHF. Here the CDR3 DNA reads TGTGCCAGCAGCTTAGCGACAGGCTATCAGCCCCAGCATTTT. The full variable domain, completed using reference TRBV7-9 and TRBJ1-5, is DTGVSQNPRHKITKRGQNVTFRCDPISEHNRLYWYRQTLGQGPEFLTYFQNEAQLEKSRLLSDRFSAERPKGSFSTLEIQRTEQGDSAMYLCASSLATGYQPQHFGDGTRLSIL.

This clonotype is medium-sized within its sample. The CDR3 bases are TGCGCCAGCAGCCAAGAAGGTTCGACCGCGAACACCGGGGAGCTGTTTTTT. It is translated as CASSQEGSTANTGELFF. The chain has TRBV4-3 and TRBJ2-2; D ambiguous. The V and J ends lost 0 bases and 0 bases respectively, with 11 bases between them. Germline CDR1 reads LGHNA; CDR2 reads YSLEER. The CDR3 is 17 residues long.

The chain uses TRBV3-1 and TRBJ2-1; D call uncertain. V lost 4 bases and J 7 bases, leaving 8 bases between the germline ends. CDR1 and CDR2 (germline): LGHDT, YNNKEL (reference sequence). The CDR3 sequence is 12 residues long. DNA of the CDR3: TGTGCCAGCAGCCGAAGCTTGAATGAGCAGTTCTTC. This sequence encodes CASSRSLNEQFF.

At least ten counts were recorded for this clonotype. The CDR3 is CASRSVLTNSPLHF. The CDR3, as DNA: TGTGCCAGCAGATCAGTGCTAACGAATTCACCCCTCCACTTT. V gene TRBV7-9 combines with J gene TRBJ1-6, with D uncertain. In germline, CDR1 is SEHNR, CDR2 FQNEAQ (reference sequence). This CDR3 is 14 amino acids long. V lost 6 bases and J lost 7, with 13 bases in between.

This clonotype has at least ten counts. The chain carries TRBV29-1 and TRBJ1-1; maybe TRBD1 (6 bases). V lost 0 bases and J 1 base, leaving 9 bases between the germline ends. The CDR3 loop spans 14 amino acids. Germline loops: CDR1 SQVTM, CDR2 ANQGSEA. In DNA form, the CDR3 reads TGCAGCGTTGAAGAAAAGGGACAGAACACTGAAGCTTTCTTT. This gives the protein CSVEEKGQNTEAFF.

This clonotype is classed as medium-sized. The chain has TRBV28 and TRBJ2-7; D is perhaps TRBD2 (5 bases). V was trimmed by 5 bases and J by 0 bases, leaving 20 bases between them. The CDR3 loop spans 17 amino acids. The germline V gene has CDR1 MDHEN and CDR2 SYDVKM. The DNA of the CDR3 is TGTGCCAGCAGTAAAGGTGCGGGCAGTTCGAGCTCCTACGAGCAGTACTTC. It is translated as CASSKGAGSSSSYEQYF.

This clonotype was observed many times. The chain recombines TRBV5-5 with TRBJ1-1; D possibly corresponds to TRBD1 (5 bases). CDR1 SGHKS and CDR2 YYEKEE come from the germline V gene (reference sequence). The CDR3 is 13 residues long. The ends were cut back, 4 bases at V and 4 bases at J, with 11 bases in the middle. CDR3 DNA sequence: TGTGCCAGCAGCCCCCCGGGACGCACTGAAGCTTTCTTT. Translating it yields CASSPPGRTEAFF.

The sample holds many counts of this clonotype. CDR3 in DNA: TGTGCCAGCTCACACGACACCTTCTACGAGCAGTACTTC. This gives the protein CASSHDTFYEQYF. The V call is TRBV18, the J call TRBJ2-7; unclear D gene. Looked up from germline, CDR1 is KGHSH and CDR2 is LQKENI. V was cut by 4 bases and J by 3 bases, with 10 bases left in between. This CDR3 has 13 residues.

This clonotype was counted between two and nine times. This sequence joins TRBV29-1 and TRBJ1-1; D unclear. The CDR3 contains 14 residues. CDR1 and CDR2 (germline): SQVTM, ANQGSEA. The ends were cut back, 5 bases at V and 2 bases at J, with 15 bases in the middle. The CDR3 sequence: CSVSWRAENTEAFF. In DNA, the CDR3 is TGCAGCGTTTCCTGGAGGGCAGAAAACACTGAAGCTTTCTTT. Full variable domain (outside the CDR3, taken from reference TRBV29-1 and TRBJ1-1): SAVISQKPSRDICQRGTSLTIQCQVDSQVTMMFWYRQQPGQSLTLIATANQGSEATYESGFVIDKFPISRPNLTFSTLTVSNMSPEDSSIYLCSVSWRAENTEAFFGQGTRLTVV.

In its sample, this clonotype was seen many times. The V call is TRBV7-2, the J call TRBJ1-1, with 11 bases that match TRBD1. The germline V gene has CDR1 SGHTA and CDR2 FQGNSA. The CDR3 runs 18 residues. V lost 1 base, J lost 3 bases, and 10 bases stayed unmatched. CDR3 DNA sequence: TGTGCCAGCAGCTTAGGGCGGGTTCGGGGACAGGGGGACACTGAAGCTTTCTTT. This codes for CASSLGRVRGQGDTEAFF.

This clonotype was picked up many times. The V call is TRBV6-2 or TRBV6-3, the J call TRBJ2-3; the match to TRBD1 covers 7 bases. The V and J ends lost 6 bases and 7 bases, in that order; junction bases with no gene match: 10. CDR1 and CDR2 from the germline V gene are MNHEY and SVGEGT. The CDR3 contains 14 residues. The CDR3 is CASSQRDRANTQYF. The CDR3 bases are TGTGCCAGCAGCCAAAGAGACAGGGCCAATACGCAGTATTTT.

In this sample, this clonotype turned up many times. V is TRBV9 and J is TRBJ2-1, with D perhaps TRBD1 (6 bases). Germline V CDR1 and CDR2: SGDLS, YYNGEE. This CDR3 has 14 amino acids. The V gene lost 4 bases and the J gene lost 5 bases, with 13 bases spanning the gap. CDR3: CASSPKRGNNEQFF. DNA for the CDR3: TGTGCCAGCAGCCCTAAGAGGGGGAACAATGAGCAGTTCTTC.

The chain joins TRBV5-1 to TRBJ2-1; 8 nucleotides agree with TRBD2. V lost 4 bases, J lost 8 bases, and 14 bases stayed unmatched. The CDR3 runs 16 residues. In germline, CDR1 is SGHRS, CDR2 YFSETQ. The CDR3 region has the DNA TGCGCCAGCAGCCCACATGGCCGGGGGGGCAGAGATGAGCAGTTCTTC. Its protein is CASSPHGRGGRDEQFF.

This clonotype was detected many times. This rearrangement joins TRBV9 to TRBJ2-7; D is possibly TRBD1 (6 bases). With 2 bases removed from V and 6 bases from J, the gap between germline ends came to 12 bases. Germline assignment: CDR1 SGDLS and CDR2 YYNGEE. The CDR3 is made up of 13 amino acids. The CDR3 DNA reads TGTGCCAGCAGCGTTGGACAGCCGGCCGAGCAGTACTTC. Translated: CASSVGQPAEQYF.

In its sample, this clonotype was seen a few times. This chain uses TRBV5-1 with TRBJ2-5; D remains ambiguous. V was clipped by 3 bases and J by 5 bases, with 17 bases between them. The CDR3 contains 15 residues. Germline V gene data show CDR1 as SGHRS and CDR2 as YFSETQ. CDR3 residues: CASSSGPQPAETQYF. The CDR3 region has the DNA TGCGCCAGCAGCTCCGGGCCTCAACCGGCGGAGACCCAGTACTTC.